The entry that follows covers one TCR beta chain sequence. This entry comes from a study of T cells after yellow fever vaccination. Trimming removed 5 bases at V and 12 bases at J, with 14 bases between. This CDR3 contains 12 residues. CDR1 and CDR2 (germline): SGHVS, FQNEAQ. MiXCR, run by TCRdb on the 5' RACE reads, gives a single entry per CDR3 protein. The repertoire consists of under 600,000 distinct CDR3 sequences, with roughly 13% occurring once and the leading ten covering more than 12%. This TCR derives from a young man who received the YFV17D yellow fever vaccine. The chain recombines TRBV7-8 with TRBJ2-1; D gene ambiguous. The sample here was PBMCs, taken on the day of the yellow fever booster vaccination. DNA for the CDR3: TGTGCCAGCAGCCCAAGGGAAGTTAGGCAGTTCTTC. Amino acid sequence: CASSPREVRQFF.